These 11 T cell receptor beta chains were all obtained from the same sample, sequenced in a study of technical replicates of blood from several donors. Profiled with immunoSEQ multiplex PCR; TCRdb holds only in-frame clones, not every one. Altogether some 85,000 clones are present, approximately 97% being singletons, with the ten largest covering around 0.31%. Input material: T cells isolated from PBMCs. The receptor source for this set is a human donor in good health.

The chain recombines TRBV4-3 with TRBJ1-1; perhaps TRBD1 as D (5 bases). This CDR3 spans 17 amino acids. Trimming took off 0 bases at V and 1 base at J, with 15 bases between the two ends. Germline V gene sequence: CDR1 LGHNA, CDR2 YSLEER. CDR3 protein: CASSQDLTGKGNTEAFF. The CDR3 nucleotides read TGCGCCAGCAGCCAAGATCTCACAGGCAAGGGGAACACTGAAGCTTTCTTT.

This sequence joins TRBV5-6 and TRBJ1-2; no clear D gene. Germline V gene sequence: CDR1 SGHDT, CDR2 YYEEEE. This CDR3 has 15 amino acids. V was clipped by 1 base and J by 3 bases, with 13 bases between them. The CDR3 DNA reads TGTGCCAGCAGCTTGTTTATAGAGGGTTACTATGGCTACACCTTC. It is translated as CASSLFIEGYYGYTF.

This chain links TRBV27 with TRBJ1-1, with D uncertain. This CDR3 is 17 amino acids long. V dropped 3 bases and J dropped 0 bases, with 17 bases sitting between them. Germline CDR1 reads MNHEY; CDR2 reads SMNVEV (reference sequence). CDR3 sequence: CASSFLYTEDMNTEAFF. CDR3 DNA sequence: TGTGCCAGCAGTTTCCTTTACACTGAAGACATGAACACTGAAGCTTTCTTT.

The rearrangement links TRBV7-8 to TRBJ1-1; D uncertain. CDR3 length equals 13 residues. The V gene lost 3 bases and the J gene lost 0 bases, with 5 bases spanning the gap. Per germline, CDR1 SGHVS and CDR2 FQNEAQ. The CDR3 loop is CASSFQVNTEAFF. The CDR3, as DNA: TGTGCCAGCAGCTTCCAGGTGAACACTGAAGCTTTCTTT. The complete variable domain, with remaining parts taken from reference TRBV7-8 and TRBJ1-1, reads GAGVSQSPRYKVAKRGQDVALRCDPISGHVSLFWYQQALGQGPEFLTYFQNEAQLDKSGLPSDRFFAERPEGSVSTLKIQRTQQEDSAVYLCASSFQVNTEAFFGQGTRLTVV.

The chain has TRBV15 and TRBJ2-7, with 9 bases aligning to TRBD2. This CDR3 is 16 amino acids long. Germline loops: CDR1 LNHNV, CDR2 YYDKDF (reference sequence). After removal of 0 bases from V and 5 bases from J, the junction contained 8 bases not matched to a gene. The CDR3 spells CATSREGLAGANEQYF. Here the CDR3 DNA reads TGTGCCACCAGCAGAGAGGGCTTAGCGGGAGCTAACGAGCAGTACTTC. The variable domain in full, with the rest retrieved from reference TRBV15 and TRBJ2-7, is DAMVIQNPRYQVTQFGKPVTLSCSQTLNHNVMYWYQQKSSQAPKLLFHYYDKDFNNEADTPDNFQSRRPNTSFCFLDIRSPGLGDTAMYLCATSREGLAGANEQYFGPGTRLTVT.

This sequence joins TRBV27 and TRBJ1-2; D might be TRBD1 (5 bases). CDR3 length: 13 amino acids. The ends were cut back, 3 bases at V and 8 bases at J, with 13 bases in the middle. Germline values: CDR1 MNHEY, CDR2 SMNVEV (reference sequence). The CDR3 nucleotides read TGTGCCAGCAGTTTGGGGGGTTTAGGCGGCTACACCTTC. Protein product: CASSLGGLGGYTF.

This clone was seen once. The J gene is TRBJ1-5, the V gene TRBV28; D call uncertain. V lost 3 bases and J 1 base, leaving 4 bases between the germline ends. Germline V CDR1 and CDR2: MDHEN, SYDVKM. This CDR3 is built from 13 residues. For the CDR3, the DNA is TGTGCCAGCAGTTTCTACAGCAATCAGCCCCAGCATTTT. Its protein is CASSFYSNQPQHF.

The rearrangement links TRBV29-1 to TRBJ1-4; a weak D match, TRBD1 (6 bases). V was trimmed by 6 bases and J by 1 base, leaving 15 bases between them. Germline CDR1 is SQVTM and CDR2 is ANQGSEA. This CDR3 comprises 15 residues. CDR3 bases: TGCAGCGTAGCAAACACAGGGTTAACTAATGAAAAACTGTTTTTT. It specifies CSVANTGLTNEKLFF. Based on the CDR3 plus reference TRBV29-1 and TRBJ1-4, the full variable domain is SAVISQKPSRDICQRGTSLTIQCQVDSQVTMMFWYRQQPGQSLTLIATANQGSEATYESGFVIDKFPISRPNLTFSTLTVSNMSPEDSSIYLCSVANTGLTNEKLFFGSGTQLSVL.

This clone was detected once. The V gene is TRBV29-1, the J gene TRBJ2-7; tentatively, D is TRBD2 (6 bases). There are 14 residues in the CDR3. In germline, CDR1 is SQVTM, CDR2 ANQGSEA. V was pared by 4 bases and J by 0 bases, with 13 bases between. The CDR3 loop is CSVVNGGNSYEQYF. CDR3 nucleotide sequence: TGCAGCGTTGTTAACGGCGGGAACTCCTACGAGCAGTACTTC.

This clone showed up just once. The chain joins TRBV27 to TRBJ2-2, with 7 bases matching TRBD2. The germline gives CDR1 MNHEY, CDR2 SMNVEV (reference sequence). The CDR3 contains 13 residues. J was trimmed by 7 bases and V by 3 bases; bases with no gene match: 2. The CDR3 region is CASSLREIGELFF. DNA of the CDR3: TGTGCCAGCAGTTTGCGGGAGATCGGGGAGCTGTTTTTT.

The J gene is TRBJ2-5, the V gene TRBV5-1, with 10 bases matching TRBD2. V trimming: 4 bases; J trimming: 3 bases; junction bases outside the gene matches: 6. CDR1 SGHRS and CDR2 YFSETQ come from the germline V gene. This CDR3 spans 15 amino acids. CDR3 amino acids: CASSAQAGGEETQYF. Here the CDR3 DNA reads TGCGCCAGCAGCGCACAAGCGGGAGGGGAAGAGACCCAGTACTTC.